This T cell receptor beta chain was sequenced during a study of Ad26.COV2.S vaccination and SARS-CoV-2 variants. Treatment specified: some 20 received Ad26.COV2.S at low or high dose, single or two shots; about 5 received placebo; per-sample allocation not given. Specimen acquisition occurred on day 63 following the initial vaccine or placebo injection. The germline CDR1 and CDR2 sequences are SGHRS and YFSETQ. This CDR3 comprises 14 residues. The ends were cut back, 4 bases at V and 8 bases at J, with 18 bases in the middle. Libraries were prepared by immunoSEQ multiplex PCR; TCRdb keeps only in-frame clonotypes and omits some of them. The repertoire holds 500,000 or so clones, with roughly 85% as singletons.

This TCR was recovered from a person between 18 and 65 years old who received the Ad26.COV2.S COVID-19 vaccine or a placebo. The chain combines TRBV5-1 with TRBJ1-2; D is undetermined. Sample: peripheral blood, taken in a trial of Ad26.COV2.S vaccine versus placebo. The CDR3 nucleotides are TGCGCCAGCAGCCTTTTAGGGCCCGACTCCGGCTACACCTTC. Encoded protein: CASSLLGPDSGYTF. The full variable domain, in which reference TRBV5-1 and TRBJ1-2 provide the parts outside the CDR3, is KAGVTQTPRYLIKTRGQQVTLSCSPISGHRSVSWYQQTPGQGLQFLFEYFSETQRNKGNFPGRFSGRQFSNSRSEMNVSTLELGDSALYLCASSLLGPDSGYTFGSGTRLTVV.